This passage covers 5 T cell receptor beta chains from one sample sequenced in a study of T cells in Graves' hyperthyroidism and ophthalmopathy. The TCR beta CDR3 regions underwent amplification using RNA transcripts as the source. First-round RT-PCR targeting the TCR CDR3 was performed with the HTBI primer set. Each CDR3 protein gets one entry after TCRdb re-called the multiplex PCR reads with MiXCR. Here the sample spans fewer than 600,000 distinct CDR3 sequences, 11% to 15% being singletons. Sample: blood. Receptor source: a woman between 35 and 50 years old with Graves' hyperthyroidism.

This clonotype was seen at least ten times. CDR3 amino acids: CASSGTIGETQYF. The CDR3 coding sequence is TGTGCCAGCTCCGGGACTATCGGGGAGACCCAGTACTTC. V is TRBV18 and J is TRBJ2-5; 7 nucleotides align to TRBD2. Losses at the gene ends were 6 bases for V and 5 bases for J; bases not matched to a gene: 6. The CDR3 sequence is 13 residues long. Germline V lookup: CDR1 KGHSH, CDR2 LQKENI.

This clonotype has at least ten counts. V gene TRBV28 combines with J gene TRBJ2-1; 12 bases align to TRBD1. Trimming took 5 bases from V and 0 from J; bases not matched to a gene: 11. In germline, CDR1 is MDHEN, CDR2 SYDVKM. CDR3 length: 19 residues. The CDR3 coding sequence is TGTGCCAGCAGTAGCCTCTGGGACAGGGGGCTTAGCTCCTACAATGAGCAGTTCTTC. This gives the protein CASSSLWDRGLSSYNEQFF.

This clonotype has at least ten counts. The rearrangement uses TRBV3-1 and TRBJ2-2; D is undetermined. The length of the CDR3 is 14 residues. The V and J ends lost 3 bases and 2 bases respectively, with 7 bases between them. Germline CDR1 is LGHDT and CDR2 is YNNKEL (reference sequence). As DNA, the CDR3 is TGTGCCAGCAGCCATGTCCTTAACACCGGGGAGCTGTTTTTT. Protein: CASSHVLNTGELFF.

This clonotype has just a few counts. A much larger clone lies a single base off, so this may be a read error. The rearrangement uses TRBV12-3 or TRBV12-4 and TRBJ2-3; D call uncertain. This CDR3 contains 13 residues. The CDR3: CASSPLRADTRYF. The CDR3 region has the DNA TGTGCCAGTTCACCCCTTAGGGCAGATACGCGGTATTTT.

This clonotype was seen ten or more times. J is TRBJ1-1 and V is TRBV28, with D tentatively TRBD1 (6 bases). CDR3 size: 14 residues. V dropped 5 bases and J dropped 7 bases, with 17 bases sitting between them. Germline V gene sequence: CDR1 MDHEN, CDR2 SYDVKM. CDR3 bases: TGTGCCAGCAGTCTATCATCACAGGGAGATGAAGCTTTCTTT. Protein: CASSLSSQGDEAFF.